This is a list of T cell receptor beta chains from one sample in a study of T cell responses to AZD1222 COVID-19 vaccine. Sequencing was performed with immunoSEQ multiplex PCR; in TCRdb, only in-frame clones are kept and a portion is missing. The repertoire holds approximately 200,000 clones, with 85% to 95% as singletons. Material: peripheral blood, obtained on day 0 of AZD1222 vaccination. These TCRs come from an adult in good health. CDR3s include the opening cysteine and the closing phenylalanine or tryptophan. D genes are given only for firm matches. Clone size is given for some rows only: seen once, a few or many times, or a class if the clone is expanded.

J gene: TRBJ1-5
clone size: .
D gene: .
V gene: TRBV6-5
CDR3 DNA: TGTGCCAGTCTAAAATGGACTGGACAGCCCCAGCATTTT
CDR3 protein: CASLKWTGQPQHF

J gene: TRBJ2-7
clone size: .
D gene: .
V gene: TRBV5-5
CDR3 DNA: TGTGCCAGCAGCCGAATGGATGAGCAGTACTTC
CDR3 protein: CASSRMDEQYF

J gene: TRBJ2-5
clone size: .
D gene: TRBD2
V gene: TRBV5-1
CDR3 DNA: TGCGCCAGCAGCTTCGGGACCAATGGACTAGCGGGACAAGAGACCCAGTACTTC
CDR3 protein: CASSFGTNGLAGQETQYF

J gene: TRBJ2-7
clone size: .
D gene: .
V gene: TRBV2
CDR3 DNA: TGTGCCAGCAGTGAACGGACGGCTTTTGGCGAGCAGTACTTC
CDR3 protein: CASSERTAFGEQYF

J gene: TRBJ1-4
clone size: .
D gene: .
V gene: TRBV11-1
CDR3 DNA: TGTGCCAGCAGCTTGGCGAGGGCTAATGAAAAACTGTTTTTT
CDR3 protein: CASSLARANEKLFF

J gene: TRBJ1-2
clone size: .
D gene: .
V gene: TRBV4-3
CDR3 DNA: TGCGCCAGCAGCCAAGATTGGGTTGCCTATGGCTACACCTTC
CDR3 protein: CASSQDWVAYGYTF

J gene: TRBJ1-1
clone size: .
D gene: .
V gene: TRBV24-1
CDR3 DNA: TGTGCCACCAGGGCTCTACCTGGCACTGAAGCTTTCTTT
CDR3 protein: CATRALPGTEAFF

J gene: TRBJ1-2
clone size: .
D gene: .
V gene: TRBV6-5
CDR3 DNA: TGTGCCAGCAGCGGTCCGGCGGCCAACTATGGCTACACCTTC
CDR3 protein: CASSGPAANYGYTF

J gene: TRBJ2-3
clone size: .
D gene: .
V gene: TRBV9
CDR3 DNA: TGTGCCAGCAGCCCTCGTGCGGGCGCGATCACAGATACGCAGTATTTT
CDR3 protein: CASSPRAGAITDTQYF

J gene: TRBJ2-1
clone size: .
D gene: .
V gene: TRBV28
CDR3 DNA: TGTGCCAGCAGTTTTCCTCGGCGGGATGGCGATGAGCAGTTCTTC
CDR3 protein: CASSFPRRDGDEQFF

J gene: TRBJ1-2
clone size: .
D gene: .
V gene: TRBV2
CDR3 DNA: TGTGCCAGCAGTGCCCTCGGGGGGCCGTCTGGCTATGGCTACACCTTC
CDR3 protein: CASSALGGPSGYGYTF

J gene: TRBJ1-2
clone size: .
D gene: TRBD1
V gene: TRBV6-5
CDR3 DNA: TGTGCCAGCAGTTTACCGGGACAGGGGGCGAGTGGCTACACCTTC
CDR3 protein: CASSLPGQGASGYTF

J gene: TRBJ1-1
clone size: .
D gene: .
V gene: TRBV27
CDR3 DNA: TGTGCCAGCAGGCAAGCCAAGAACACTGAAGCTTTCTTT
CDR3 protein: CASRQAKNTEAFF

J gene: TRBJ1-5
clone size: .
D gene: .
V gene: TRBV2
CDR3 DNA: TGTGCCAGCAGTGGGGGAAATCAGCCCCAGCATTTT
CDR3 protein: CASSGGNQPQHF

J gene: TRBJ1-1
clone size: once
D gene: .
V gene: TRBV3-1/TRBV3-2
CDR3 DNA: TGTGCCAGCAGCCAAGATCTTGGGTCTGAAGCTTTCTTT
CDR3 protein: CASSQDLGSEAFF

J gene: TRBJ2-7
clone size: once
D gene: .
V gene: TRBV29-1
CDR3 DNA: TGCAGCGTTGGGAAGGATTTTTACGAGCAGTACTTC
CDR3 protein: CSVGKDFYEQYF

J gene: TRBJ2-1
clone size: .
D gene: TRBD2
V gene: TRBV7-8
CDR3 DNA: TGTGCCAGCAGCTCCCTAGCGGGCCTTACGAATGAGCAGTTCTTC
CDR3 protein: CASSSLAGLTNEQFF

J gene: TRBJ2-7
clone size: .
D gene: TRBD1
V gene: TRBV15
CDR3 DNA: TGTGCCACCAGCAAGACTCCCCCGGGGACAGGATCCTACGAGCAGTACTTC
CDR3 protein: CATSKTPPGTGSYEQYF

J gene: TRBJ2-3
clone size: .
D gene: .
V gene: TRBV21-1
CDR3 DNA: TGTGCCAGCAGCCCAAATAGCCGAGCGGCTCCGGGGGATACGCAGTATTTT
CDR3 protein: CASSPNSRAAPGDTQYF

J gene: TRBJ1-1
clone size: .
D gene: .
V gene: TRBV2
CDR3 DNA: TGTGCCAGCAGTGAACGGACCATCACAGGGAACACTGAAGCTTTCTTT
CDR3 protein: CASSERTITGNTEAFF

J gene: TRBJ2-3
clone size: .
D gene: TRBD2
V gene: TRBV14
CDR3 DNA: TGTGCCAGCAGTCGGCTAGCGGGAACAGATACGCAGTATTTT
CDR3 protein: CASSRLAGTDTQYF

J gene: TRBJ1-5
clone size: .
D gene: .
V gene: TRBV5-1
CDR3 DNA: TGCGCCAGCAGCCCCTCTTTAGGGATGGGTCAGCCCCAGCATTTT
CDR3 protein: CASSPSLGMGQPQHF

J gene: TRBJ2-1
clone size: few
D gene: TRBD2
V gene: TRBV27
CDR3 DNA: TGTGCCAGCAGTCTAGATCAGGGACTAGCGCATAATGAGCAGTTCTTC
CDR3 protein: CASSLDQGLAHNEQFF

J gene: TRBJ2-5
clone size: .
D gene: .
V gene: TRBV12-3/TRBV12-4
CDR3 DNA: TGTGCCAGCAGCGGGAAAGAGACCCAGTACTTC
CDR3 protein: CASSGKETQYF

J gene: TRBJ1-3
clone size: .
D gene: .
V gene: TRBV7-2
CDR3 DNA: TGTGCCAGCAGCTTAATACAGCCAGTTGGAAACACCATATATTTT
CDR3 protein: CASSLIQPVGNTIYF